These 9 T cell receptor beta chains were all obtained from the same sample, sequenced in a study of cytomegalovirus exposure and HLA in healthy donors (dated by TCRdb to the late 2010s). Receptor amplification or capture employed the immunoSEQ multiplex PCR assay. The multiplex PCR relied on a mix of 60 forward primers for TCR Vbeta segments and 13 reverse primers for TCR Jbeta segments. Drawn from immuneACCESS, this table holds only the in-frame rearrangements with V and J called that TCRdb kept. Clones are partly lost; checked studies trace under half to an unresolved V gene and leave the rest unexplained. The sample table holds some 150,000 clones, of which 75% to 90% were seen once. Clones ranked in the top ten supply about 7.4% of the sample. Material for sequencing was PBMCs. The receptors here all came from a woman between 45 and 65 years old in good health and CMV-seropositive.

This clone was detected a few times. The chain links TRBV6-6 to TRBJ2-3; weak D call: TRBD1 (6 bases). V lost 6 bases, J lost 4 bases, and 11 bases lay in between. This CDR3 spans 13 amino acids. Germline-derived CDR1 and CDR2 are MNHNY and SVGAGI (reference sequence). CDR3 loop: CASRLQGADTQYF. DNA of the CDR3: TGTGCCAGCAGATTACAGGGAGCAGATACGCAGTATTTT.

This chain connects TRBV27 to TRBJ2-7; the D is unclear. V lost 3 bases and J 5 bases, leaving 5 bases between the germline ends. CDR3 length equals 11 residues. Germline CDR1 reads MNHEY; CDR2 reads SMNVEV (reference sequence). The CDR3 region is CASSFLDEQYF. Here the CDR3 DNA reads TGTGCCAGCAGTTTTTTAGACGAGCAGTACTTC.

The CDR3 DNA reads as TGTGCCAGCAGTGCTTCAACAGCCAATCAGCCCCAGCATTTT. It specifies CASSASTANQPQHF. The V call is TRBV2, the J call TRBJ1-5; no definite D call. Trimming cost V 4 bases and J 3 bases, with 10 bases left between them. Germline V CDR1 and CDR2: SNHLY, FYNNEI. The CDR3 length is 14 residues.

V usage is TRBV5-1 and J usage is TRBJ2-5; 8 nucleotides match TRBD2. Germline loops: CDR1 SGHRS, CDR2 YFSETQ. Losses at the gene ends were 2 bases for V and 5 bases for J; bases not matched to a gene: 5. CDR3 length: 14 residues. CDR3 sequence reads: CASSFQGGGETQYF. The CDR3 DNA is TGCGCCAGCAGCTTCCAGGGCGGGGGGGAGACCCAGTACTTC.

This clone was detected a few times. This chain uses TRBV9 with TRBJ2-7; 11 bases match TRBD2. The germline CDR1 and CDR2 sequences are SGDLS and YYNGEE. V lost 4 bases to trimming and J lost 3 bases; unmatched junction nucleotides: 6. The CDR3 sequence is 15 residues long. CDR3 amino acids: CASSPQLAGGYEQYF. The CDR3, as DNA: TGTGCCAGCAGCCCACAGCTAGCGGGAGGCTACGAGCAGTACTTC.

In DNA form, the CDR3 reads TGTGCCAGCAGCCCTCCGACTAGCGGCTCCTACAATGAGCAGTTCTTC. This sequence encodes CASSPPTSGSYNEQFF. The chain employs TRBV7-9 and TRBJ2-1, with 9 bases matching TRBD2. Germline CDR1 SEHNR, CDR2 FQNEAQ (reference sequence). V dropped 5 bases and J dropped 0; count of bases not matched to a gene: 5. The CDR3 extends over 16 amino acids.

The rearrangement joins TRBV7-9 to TRBJ1-6; D may be TRBD1 (5 bases). The CDR3 extends over 16 amino acids. Between the trimmed V and J ends, which lost 5 bases and 3 bases, there was a span of 14 bases. CDR1 and CDR2 (germline): SEHNR, FQNEAQ (reference sequence). The CDR3 region is CASSPLGPFYNSPLHF. CDR3 nucleotide sequence: TGTGCCAGCAGCCCCCTGGGGCCATTCTATAATTCACCCCTCCACTTT.

V is TRBV9 and J is TRBJ1-2; weak D call: TRBD1 (5 bases). Deletions cut 0 bases from V and 2 bases from J, with 8 bases between. There are 14 residues in the CDR3. Germline-derived CDR1 and CDR2 are SGDLS and YYNGEE. Here the CDR3 DNA reads TGTGCCAGCAGCGTAGCTAGGGGCAACTATGGCTACACCTTC. It encodes CASSVARGNYGYTF.

The chain links TRBV6-6 to TRBJ2-1; 11 nucleotides match TRBD2. The CDR3 length is 15 residues. Germline V gene lookup returns CDR1 MNHNY and CDR2 SVGAGI (reference sequence). The ends lost 7 bases at V and 6 bases at J; junction bases unmatched: 8. CDR3 amino acids: CASILTSGILNEQFF. The CDR3 DNA follows: TGTGCCAGCATCCTGACTAGCGGGATACTCAATGAGCAGTTCTTC.